This T cell receptor beta chain was identified during a study of T cell changes during pregnancy in multiple sclerosis. Using immunoSEQ multiplex PCR, the repertoire was profiled, and TCRdb retains in-frame clones only, with some absent. The sample shows about 70,000 clones, just over 90% of them seen only once. The CDR3 length is 17 residues. Germline V gives CDR1 MGHRA, CDR2 YSYEKL. The V gene end was trimmed by 2 bases and the J gene end by 4 bases; junction bases not matched to a gene: 9. The chain joins TRBV4-1 to TRBJ1-1; 11 positions match TRBD1. Source: peripheral blood, taken in the second trimester of pregnancy. This receptor was identified in a female donor in good health, enrolled as a control in a pregnancy study. This CDR3 reads CASSQPRTGGEGTEAFF. The CDR3 DNA is TGCGCCAGCAGCCAACCCCGGACAGGGGGCGAGGGCACTGAAGCTTTCTTT.